One sample yielded the 27 T cell receptor beta chains listed below, sequenced in a study of cytomegalovirus exposure and HLA in healthy donors. The PCR had 60 Vbeta and 13 Jbeta primers. Sequencing was performed with immunoSEQ multiplex PCR; in TCRdb, only in-frame clones are kept and a portion is missing. The sample includes 65,000 to 85,000 clones. The source material was PBMCs. Receptor source: a woman in her 30s in good health and CMV-seronegative.

The genes are TRBV6-5 and TRBJ1-2; D is uncertain. The CDR3 contains 13 residues. CDR1 is MNHEY and CDR2 is SVGAGI in the germline V gene. The V end was cut by 5 bases, the J end by 3 bases, with 10 bases between. The CDR3 protein is CASSQENHYGYTF. CDR3 DNA sequence: TGTGCCAGCAGTCAGGAAAATCACTATGGCTACACCTTC.

The rearrangement joins TRBV6-1 to TRBJ1-2; D gene unclear. The ends were cut back, 8 bases at V and 3 bases at J, with 10 bases in the middle. CDR1 MNHNS and CDR2 SASEGT come from the germline V gene. The CDR3 covers 12 residues. CDR3 sequence: CASPGVYYGYTF. The CDR3 DNA is TGTGCCAGCCCGGGAGTGTACTATGGCTACACCTTC.

On this clone itself: It is unclear where the CDR3 begins or ends on the DNA, so no DNA is shown, and the CDR3 is as TCRdb lists it. The chain combines TRBV5-6 with TRBJ2-7; TRBD1 reflects the table's D call only, with no check against the DNA. The germline gives CDR1 SGHDT, CDR2 YYEEEE. The CDR3 has 14 residues if both end residues are counted. The CDR3 spells CASSFGTGSHEQSF.

The chain links TRBV29-1 to TRBJ1-1, with D hard to call. The CDR3 is made up of 10 amino acids. The ends were cut back, 4 bases at V and 11 bases at J, with 11 bases in the middle. Looked up from germline, CDR1 is SQVTM and CDR2 is ANQGSEA. This CDR3 is CSVVATRAFF. The CDR3 DNA reads as TGCAGCGTTGTTGCTACGAGGGCTTTCTTT.

The V and J genes are TRBV7-9 and TRBJ1-5; TRBD1 aligns across 8 bases. The CDR3 covers 16 residues. Germline lookup yields CDR1 SEHNR and CDR2 FQNEAQ (reference sequence). The J segment lost 9 bases and the V segment lost 5 bases, leaving 15 bases of the junction unmatched. The CDR3 loop reads CASSPSGQGGRGPQHF. The CDR3 region has the DNA TGTGCCAGCAGCCCCTCAGGACAGGGAGGGCGAGGGCCCCAGCATTTT.

The V gene is TRBV6-1, the J gene TRBJ1-1, with D maybe TRBD1 (6 bases). V was cut by 1 base and J by 7 bases, with 10 bases left in between. Per the germline V gene, CDR1 is MNHNS and CDR2 is SASEGT. This CDR3 is 13 amino acids long. As DNA, the CDR3 is TGTGCCAGCAGTGAAGGGACAGTCAATGAAGCTTTCTTT. Encoded protein: CASSEGTVNEAFF.

This rearrangement joins TRBV7-2 to TRBJ2-7; no clear D gene. CDR1 SGHTA and CDR2 FQGNSA come from the germline V gene. The V end lost 5 bases, the J end lost 4 bases, and 21 bases lay between the germline ends. CDR3 length: 16 amino acids. The CDR3 coding sequence is TGTGCCAGCAGCCGACACATGGGTGGCCCTCCTTACGAGCAGTACTTC. Its translation: CASSRHMGGPPYEQYF.

The J gene is TRBJ2-7, the V gene TRBV5-6; D uncertain. Germline assignment: CDR1 SGHDT and CDR2 YYEEEE. The CDR3 contains 13 residues. V was trimmed by 3 bases and J by 3 bases, leaving 10 bases between them. CDR3 sequence: CASSSRSFYEQYF. CDR3 nucleotide sequence: TGTGCCAGCAGCTCGCGGTCGTTCTACGAGCAGTACTTC.

On this clone: Other DNA variants within this sample encode the same CDR3. The gene calls are TRBV18 and TRBJ2-1; 8 bases are shared with TRBD1. Germline CDR1 is KGHSH and CDR2 is LQKENI. With 6 bases clipped from V and 1 base from J, the junction kept 11 bases outside the gene matches. This CDR3 is built from 17 residues. The CDR3 loop is CASSLLQGAESYNEQFF. Written as DNA, the CDR3 is TGTGCCAGCTCTCTTCTTCAGGGGGCAGAATCCTACAATGAGCAGTTCTTC.

This CDR3 reads CASSERGGLQETQYF. DNA for the CDR3: TGTGCCAGCAGTGAACGGGGGGGGCTACAAGAGACCCAGTACTTC. The V gene is TRBV25-1, the J gene TRBJ2-5; TRBD2 aligns across 8 bases. The CDR3 contains 15 residues. Per germline, CDR1 MGHDK and CDR2 SYGVNS. After removal of 2 bases from V and 2 bases from J, the junction contained 4 bases not matched to a gene.

The J gene is TRBJ1-1, the V gene TRBV6-5; perhaps TRBD1 as D (5 bases). V dropped 2 bases and J dropped 0 bases, with 13 bases sitting between them. CDR1 is MNHEY and CDR2 is SVGAGI in the germline V gene. This CDR3 is built from 16 residues. CDR3 nucleotide sequence: TGTGCCAGCAGTTACGACGGAGGGGCGGTGAACACTGAAGCTTTCTTT. Protein sequence: CASSYDGGAVNTEAFF.

The V and J genes are TRBV28 and TRBJ2-1; tentatively, D is TRBD2 (5 bases). V dropped 3 bases and J dropped 2 bases, with 11 bases sitting between them. Germline V CDR1 and CDR2: MDHEN, SYDVKM. This CDR3 region has 15 residues. Here the CDR3 DNA reads TGTGCCAGCAGTTTGGAATTGGGAGCCTACAATGAGCAGTTCTTC. This gives the protein CASSLELGAYNEQFF.

The chain has TRBV7-6 and TRBJ2-7; TRBD1 matches 7 bases. CDR3 length: 14 residues. The V gene end was trimmed by 5 bases and the J gene end by 4 bases; junction bases not matched to a gene: 8. Germline CDR1 reads SGHVS; CDR2 reads FNYEAQ. CDR3 protein: CASSPRQGTYEQYF. Here the CDR3 DNA reads TGTGCCAGCAGCCCGCGACAGGGAACGTACGAGCAGTACTTC.

This chain connects TRBV9 to TRBJ2-3, with 10 bases fitting TRBD2. V shed 4 bases, J shed 5 bases, and the junction held 4 bases outside the gene matches. Germline CDR1 reads SGDLS; CDR2 reads YYNGEE. This CDR3 spans 14 amino acids. CDR3 sequence (DNA): TGTGCCAGCAGCCCGGGACTAGCGCTAGATACGCAGTATTTT. Encoded protein: CASSPGLALDTQYF.

The rearrangement links TRBV6-5 to TRBJ2-7; 7 nucleotides line up with TRBD1. The J segment lost 3 bases and the V segment lost 5 bases, leaving 10 bases of the junction unmatched. The CDR3 has 15 residues. From germline, CDR1 is MNHEY and CDR2 SVGAGI. CDR3: CASSPSGTAYYEQYF. Here the CDR3 DNA reads TGTGCCAGCAGTCCATCCGGGACAGCATACTACGAGCAGTACTTC.

This chain uses TRBV7-3 with TRBJ2-7; 10 bases line up with TRBD2. Trimming cost V 6 bases and J 4 bases; bases outside gene matches: 9. From germline, CDR1 is SGHTA and CDR2 FQGTGA. CDR3 length: 15 residues. This CDR3 is CASSSTGLARYEQYF. For the CDR3, the DNA is TGTGCCAGCAGTTCCACGGGACTAGCGAGGTACGAGCAGTACTTC.

This rearrangement joins TRBV29-1 to TRBJ2-1, with 8 nucleotides matching TRBD2. Germline V gene lookup returns CDR1 SQVTM and CDR2 ANQGSEA. CDR3 length: 13 amino acids. The V and J ends lost 4 bases and 5 bases, in that order; junction bases with no gene match: 4. In DNA form, the CDR3 reads TGCAGCGTTGGACTAGCGCTTGACAATGAGCAGTTCTTC. Encoded protein: CSVGLALDNEQFF.

This chain connects TRBV2 to TRBJ2-5; D is possibly TRBD1 (5 bases). V was cut by 6 bases and J by 5 bases, with 10 bases left in between. Germline-derived CDR1 and CDR2 are SNHLY and FYNNEI. This CDR3 region has 12 residues. CDR3 in amino acids: CASRVKGETQYF. In nucleotides, the CDR3 is TGTGCCAGCAGGGTGAAGGGGGAGACCCAGTACTTC.

The genes are TRBV4-3 and TRBJ1-4, with 7 bases identical to TRBD1. J was trimmed by 3 bases and V by 0 bases; bases with no gene match: 1. Germline loops: CDR1 LGHNA, CDR2 YSLEER. The CDR3 contains 15 residues. Written as DNA, the CDR3 is TGCGCCAGCAGCCAAGAAGACAGGGCTAATGAAAAACTGTTTTTT. Translating gives CASSQEDRANEKLFF.

This chain links TRBV27 with TRBJ2-4, with D possibly matching TRBD1 (5 bases). Trimming took off 3 bases at V and 0 bases at J, with 15 bases between the two ends. The CDR3 sequence is 17 residues long. Germline assignment: CDR1 MNHEY and CDR2 SMNVEV (reference sequence). As DNA, the CDR3 is TGTGCCAGCAGTTTTACAGGAGATCGTATAGCCAAAAACATTCAGTACTTC. This codes for CASSFTGDRIAKNIQYF.

The chain is built from TRBV19 and TRBJ2-7; TRBD2 agrees at 7 bases. The CDR3 is made up of 16 amino acids. The J segment lost 4 bases and the V segment lost 3 bases, leaving 12 bases of the junction unmatched. Per germline, CDR1 LNHDA and CDR2 SQIVND (reference sequence). The CDR3 loop is CASSIGVPTGGYEQYF. The CDR3 DNA sequence: TGTGCCAGTAGTATTGGCGTCCCAACGGGAGGTTACGAGCAGTACTTC.

V is TRBV6-1 and J is TRBJ1-6; D gene ambiguous. Trimming removed 2 bases at V and 7 bases at J, with 12 bases between. CDR3 length equals 15 residues. Germline CDR1 reads MNHNS; CDR2 reads SASEGT. The CDR3 DNA follows: TGTGCCAGCAGTGAAACCCAGGTTGGGAATTCACCCCTCCACTTT. This translates into CASSETQVGNSPLHF.

This chain joins TRBV14 and TRBJ2-7; D uncertain. The germline gives CDR1 SGHDN, CDR2 FVKESK. Trimming left V 1 base short and J 5 bases short, with 12 bases between. The CDR3 runs 14 residues. CDR3 residues: CASSQGPGRHEQYF. The CDR3 nucleotides are TGTGCCAGCAGCCAAGGTCCGGGTCGACACGAGCAGTACTTC.

The chain employs TRBV29-1 and TRBJ2-5; weak D call: TRBD1 (6 bases). Germline CDR1 is SQVTM and CDR2 is ANQGSEA. Trimming took 3 bases from V and 4 from J, leaving 15 bases between them. The CDR3 has 14 amino acids. As DNA, the CDR3 is TGCAGCGTTGACCTGGTAGGGGGTCTAGAGACCCAGTACTTC. Its translation: CSVDLVGGLETQYF.

The chain links TRBV19 to TRBJ1-1; TRBD1 matches 7 bases. The V gene end was trimmed by 5 bases and the J gene end by 3 bases; junction bases not matched to a gene: 3. The CDR3 contains 13 residues. Looked up from germline, CDR1 is LNHDA and CDR2 is SQIVND (reference sequence). The CDR3 DNA follows: TGTGCCAGTAGTTTGGACAGGCACACTGAAGCTTTCTTT. Residues: CASSLDRHTEAFF.

The chain has TRBV4-1 and TRBJ2-3; TRBD2 matches at 13 bases. Unmatched junction bases numbered 4, after V lost 4 bases and J lost 3 bases. The CDR3 totals 16 residues. Germline V lookup: CDR1 MGHRA, CDR2 YSYEKL. DNA for the CDR3: TGCGCCAGCAGCCCAAGACTAGCGGGGGGAACAGATACGCAGTATTTT. Translation gives CASSPRLAGGTDTQYF.

The chain employs TRBV28 and TRBJ1-4, with TRBD1 as a possible D gene (5 bases). V was pared by 5 bases and J by 0 bases, with 10 bases between. The germline CDR1 and CDR2 sequences are MDHEN and SYDVKM. CDR3 size: 15 residues. The CDR3: CASSLRRATNEKLFF. The DNA of the CDR3 is TGTGCCAGCAGTCTCCGCAGGGCAACTAATGAAAAACTGTTTTTT. Filled out from reference TRBV28 and TRBJ1-4, the complete variable domain reads DVKVTQSSRYLVKRTGEKVFLECVQDMDHENMFWYRQDPGLGLRLIYFSYDVKMKEKGDIPEGYSVSREKKERFSLILESASTNQTSMYLCASSLRRATNEKLFFGSGTQLSVL.